These 18 T cell receptor beta chains originate from one sample sequenced in a study of blood T cell repertoires in COVID-19. Method: immunoSEQ multiplex PCR; TCRdb's copy keeps in-frame clones and lacks some. The repertoire includes 110,000 to 150,000 clones, roughly three quarters of them detected once, and over 5% sits in the top ten. Sequencing used PBMCs or T cells enriched from blood (not recorded which). Receptors were obtained from a woman aged 45 to 65 who had recovered from COVID-19.

This sequence joins TRBV19 and TRBJ1-6; 7 nucleotides agree with TRBD1. The trim removed 5 bases at V and 6 bases at J, leaving 7 bases unmatched. This CDR3 contains 15 residues. Per the germline V gene, CDR1 is LNHDA and CDR2 is SQIVND (reference sequence). In DNA form, the CDR3 reads TGTGCCAGTAGTCCCCGGGACAGAACTAATTCACCCCTCCACTTT. Residues: CASSPRDRTNSPLHF. The whole variable domain, filled in from reference TRBV19 and TRBJ1-6, reads DGGITQSPKYLFRKEGQNVTLSCEQNLNHDAMYWYRQDPGQGLRLIYYSQIVNDFQKGDIAEGYSVSREKKESFPLTVTSAQKNPTAFYLCASSPRDRTNSPLHFGNGTRLTVT.

In nucleotides, the CDR3 is TGCGCCAGCAGCTTGGGACTAGCGGGGATCTACGAGCAGTACTTC. Protein: CASSLGLAGIYEQYF. This sequence joins TRBV5-1 and TRBJ2-7; TRBD2 agrees at 11 bases. Germline values: CDR1 SGHRS, CDR2 YFSETQ. After removal of 0 bases from V and 3 bases from J, the junction contained 2 bases not matched to a gene. The CDR3 sequence is 15 residues long.

A single count supports this clone. The chain links TRBV19 to TRBJ1-2; D possibly corresponds to TRBD1 (6 bases). The CDR3 extends over 15 amino acids. V was clipped by 1 base and J by 4 bases, with 13 bases between them. Germline assignment: CDR1 LNHDA and CDR2 SQIVND (reference sequence). CDR3 residues: CASSIGVRGGYGYTF. CDR3 DNA: TGTGCCAGTAGTATAGGCGTCAGAGGGGGCTATGGCTACACCTTC.

This chain joins TRBV28 and TRBJ2-3; 9 bases are shared with TRBD2. Per germline, CDR1 MDHEN and CDR2 SYDVKM. The J segment lost 5 bases and the V segment lost 2 bases, leaving 11 bases of the junction unmatched. The CDR3 loop spans 17 amino acids. The CDR3 coding sequence is TGTGCCAGCAGTTTACCCGCAGCGGGGGGCCCTTTAGATACGCAGTATTTT. This encodes CASSLPAAGGPLDTQYF.

The chain combines TRBV15 with TRBJ1-3; TRBD1 aligns across 7 bases. The CDR3 loop spans 16 amino acids. V trimming: 2 bases; J trimming: 0 bases; junction bases outside the gene matches: 4. Per germline, CDR1 LNHNV and CDR2 YYDKDF (reference sequence). CDR3 in amino acids: CATSRLTGASGNTIYF. The DNA for the CDR3 is TGTGCCACCAGCAGACTAACAGGGGCCTCTGGAAACACCATATATTTT.

The chain uses TRBV4-1 and TRBJ2-7, with a weak D call TRBD1 (5 bases). Germline-derived CDR1 and CDR2 are MGHRA and YSYEKL. V was pared by 1 base and J by 3 bases, with 13 bases between. The CDR3 loop spans 15 amino acids. CDR3 bases: TGCGCCAGCAGCCAAGCCCTCGGACAATACTACGAGCAGTACTTC. Its translation: CASSQALGQYYEQYF.

This chain uses TRBV6-5 with TRBJ2-5; maybe TRBD1 (6 bases). CDR3 length equals 13 residues. Trimming left V 4 bases short and J 5 bases short, with 11 bases between. Germline CDR1 and CDR2: MNHEY and SVGAGI. CDR3 residues: CASSFRGRETQYF. Written as DNA, the CDR3 is TGTGCCAGCAGTTTCAGGGGAAGGGAGACCCAGTACTTC.

This clone was seen once. The chain joins TRBV6-5 to TRBJ2-4, with TRBD2 identical over 7 bases. The CDR3 loop spans 16 amino acids. The germline CDR1 and CDR2 sequences are MNHEY and SVGAGI. The V and J ends lost 2 bases and 3 bases, in that order; junction bases with no gene match: 7. This chain's CDR3 is CASSYIPGGGKNIQYF. CDR3 DNA: TGTGCCAGCAGTTACATCCCTGGGGGGGGCAAAAACATTCAGTACTTC.

The chain couples TRBV21-1 to TRBJ1-1. TRBV21-1 is a pseudogene. This CDR3 spans 10 amino acids. CDR3 nucleotides: TGTGCCAGCAGCAAAGTCGGAGCTTTCTTT. It encodes CASSKVGAFF.

CDR3 region: CASSIDRGIDYGYTF. CDR3 coding DNA: TGTGCCAGCTCGATAGACAGGGGGATCGACTATGGCTACACCTTC. The V call is TRBV18, the J call TRBJ1-2; the match to TRBD1 covers 9 bases. The CDR3 is made up of 15 amino acids. The trim removed 6 bases at V and 3 bases at J, leaving 8 bases unmatched. CDR1 is KGHSH and CDR2 is LQKENI in the germline V gene.

The chain couples TRBV29-1 to TRBJ1-1, with TRBD1 matching 7 bases. After removal of 4 bases from V and 3 bases from J, the junction contained 5 bases not matched to a gene. The V gene's germline CDR1 is SQVTM and CDR2 ANQGSEA. The CDR3 loop spans 13 amino acids. CDR3 coding DNA: TGCAGCGTTGGAGAAGGGACAGACACTGAAGCTTTCTTT. Protein: CSVGEGTDTEAFF.

This clone occurred once. The CDR3 DNA is TGCGCCAGCAGCTTGGGACAGGGGGGCGGTGATGGCTACACCTTC. This gives the protein CASSLGQGGGDGYTF. This sequence joins TRBV5-1 and TRBJ1-2; TRBD1 matches 9 bases. The junction had 6 bases not matched to a gene; V was cut back by 0 bases and J by 6 bases. Germline values: CDR1 SGHRS, CDR2 YFSETQ. This CDR3 has 15 residues.

The J gene is TRBJ1-6, the V gene TRBV7-9, with TRBD1 matching over 7 bases. Losses at the gene ends were 5 bases for V and 8 bases for J; bases not matched to a gene: 6. The CDR3 runs 14 residues. Per germline, CDR1 SEHNR and CDR2 FQNEAQ (reference sequence). The CDR3 DNA follows: TGTGCCAGCAGCAGGACAGGAAACTATTCACCCCTCCACTTT. Translating gives CASSRTGNYSPLHF.

This clone came up a few times. The chain recombines TRBV19 with TRBJ1-1; TRBD1 agrees at 10 bases. Germline V CDR1 and CDR2: LNHDA, SQIVND (reference sequence). The CDR3 runs to 16 residues. V lost 6 bases and J lost 0; bases outside the gene matches: 7. CDR3 sequence (DNA): TGTGCCAGTAGCCGCGGGACAGGGGATTTGAACACTGAAGCTTTCTTT. The encoded protein is CASSRGTGDLNTEAFF.

The chain uses TRBV7-7 and TRBJ2-5, with 8 bases fitting TRBD2. The ends lost 5 bases at V and 4 bases at J; junction bases unmatched: 3. The CDR3 is 13 residues long. Looked up from germline, CDR1 is SSHAT and CDR2 is FNYEAQ (reference sequence). The DNA for the CDR3 is TGTGCCAGCAGCCCCGGGGGGGGAGAGACCCAGTACTTC. Translation gives CASSPGGGETQYF. The entire variable domain, with the rest obtained from reference TRBV7-7 and TRBJ2-5, is as follows: GAGVSQSPRYKVTKRGQDVTLRCDPISSHATLYWYQQALGQGPEFLTYFNYEAQPDKSGLPSDRFSAERPEGSISTLTIQRTEQRDSAMYRCASSPGGGETQYFGPGTRLLVL.

This clone showed up just a few times. V is TRBV18 and J is TRBJ2-1, with 7 bases matching TRBD1. Germline V gene lookup returns CDR1 KGHSH and CDR2 LQKENI. Trimming cost V 7 bases and J 3 bases; bases outside gene matches: 3. The CDR3 covers 13 residues. CDR3 coding DNA: TGTGCCAGCTGCCGGGACAGCTACAATGAGCAGTTCTTC. Amino acids: CASCRDSYNEQFF.

This chain uses TRBV12-3 or TRBV12-4 with TRBJ2-7, with a tentative D call TRBD2 (6 bases). This CDR3 has 12 residues. With 3 bases removed from V and 3 bases from J, the gap between germline ends came to 6 bases. The chain's CDR3 is CASSFGGYEQYF. The CDR3, as DNA: TGTGCCAGCAGTTTCGGGGGCTACGAGCAGTACTTC.

V and J are TRBV2 and TRBJ2-3; no firm D call. Trimming pared 7 bases from V and 3 bases from J, leaving 5 bases between. The CDR3 runs 11 residues. CDR1 and CDR2 from the germline V gene are SNHLY and FYNNEI. CDR3 coding DNA: TGTGCCAGCACGGTTACAGATACGCAGTATTTT. Encoded protein: CASTVTDTQYF. The whole variable domain, filled in from reference TRBV2 and TRBJ2-3, reads EPEVTQTPSHQVTQMGQEVILRCVPISNHLYFYWYRQILGQKVEFLVSFYNNEISEKSEIFDDQFSVERPDGSNFTLKIRSTKLEDSAMYFCASTVTDTQYFGPGTRLTVL.